Given below is one T cell receptor beta chain in context. What it binds is unknown. This sample is drawn from a study of vaccination effects on CD4 cells after COVID-19. TCRdb's table, derived via immunoSEQ multiplex PCR, lists solely in-frame clones and lacks some. In the table there are some 30,000 clones, about 71% of which are singletons. Germline V gene data show CDR1 as SQVTM and CDR2 as ANQGSEA. This CDR3 is 13 amino acids long. Trimming removed 7 bases at V and 0 bases at J, with 13 bases between. Cells that had been cultured for less than 13 days were the source of isolated CD4+ T cells. The specimen was CD4+ T cells from PBMCs cultured without peptide, collected before COVID-19 vaccination. This chain uses TRBV29-1 with TRBJ2-7; D ambiguous. The TCR comes from a human donor who received a COVID-19 vaccine. In DNA form, the CDR3 reads TGCAGCGCGAGAAGAGACAACTCCTACGAGCAGTACTTC. Translated: CSARRDNSYEQYF.